This T cell receptor beta chain was identified in a study of human CD8 memory T cell subsets. Germline V gene sequence: CDR1 MGHRA, CDR2 YSYEKL. The CDR3 is 16 amino acids. Points from the study as a whole: In the comparison of repertoires, stem-like memory and precursor exhausted T cells overlapped only minimally.

In regard to this clonotype: What it recognizes is unknown.

Libraries targeted TCR beta using 5' RACE with UMIs. Source study methods: Clonotype counts of functional CDR3 beta ranged from 3,000 to 18,000 in each TCR beta library. TCRdb re-called the 5' RACE reads and gives one entry per CDR3 protein, without DNA. The V and J calls were not made by the authors but by TCRdb's processing. The listing contains 6,500 to 7,500 distinct CDR3 sequences. This sequence was found in a human donor in good health. This chain connects TRBV4-1 to TRBJ1-1. The sequenced sample consisted of CD8+ T cells from PBMCs. This CDR3 reads CASSQEGNSLNTEAFF.